These 8 T cell receptor beta chains were sequenced from one sample in a study of cytomegalovirus exposure and HLA in healthy donors. The PCR ran on 60 Vbeta and 13 Jbeta primers. Profiling relied on immunoSEQ multiplex PCR, and the TCRdb table lists in-frame clones only, not all of them. The sample holds under 200,000 clones, about 86% seen once. Source material: PBMCs. The source of these receptors is a woman in her twenties or thirties in good health and CMV-seronegative.

V and J are TRBV2 and TRBJ2-2, with 8 bases identical to TRBD2. The CDR3 runs to 17 residues. Per the germline V gene, CDR1 is SNHLY and CDR2 is FYNNEI. The V and J ends lost 0 bases and 5 bases, in that order; junction bases with no gene match: 8. In DNA, the CDR3 is TGTGCCAGCAGTGAAGCGCTTAGTACTAGCGGAACCGGGGAGCTGTTTTTT. This codes for CASSEALSTSGTGELFF.

The chain combines TRBV11-2 with TRBJ2-6, with a weak D call TRBD1 (5 bases). Germline loops: CDR1 SGHAT, CDR2 FQNNGV. V was cut by 4 bases and J by 4 bases, with 11 bases left in between. The CDR3 covers 15 residues. The DNA of the CDR3 is TGTGCCAGCAGCTCCCGACAGCCGGGGGCCAACGTCCTGACTTTC. Translated, it gives CASSSRQPGANVLTF.

This chain connects TRBV25-1 to TRBJ1-2; D is unresolved. V gave up 2 bases and J gave up 2 bases, with 6 bases separating them. Looked up from germline, CDR1 is MGHDK and CDR2 is SYGVNS. This CDR3 region has 13 residues. DNA of the CDR3: TGTGCCAGCAGTGAAGGGCAGAACTATGGCTACACCTTC. It translates to CASSEGQNYGYTF.

CDR3 nucleotide sequence: TGTGCCAGCAGTGGGGGCAGGGTGACAGGGAATGGTGGGACCCAGTACTTC. Its protein product is CASSGGRVTGNGGTQYF. This rearrangement joins TRBV6-1 to TRBJ2-5; 7 bases align to TRBD1. V lost 4 bases, J lost 7 bases, and 18 bases stayed unmatched. Germline lookup yields CDR1 MNHNS and CDR2 SASEGT. This CDR3 region has 17 residues.

This rearrangement joins TRBV6-1 to TRBJ2-2; 8 nucleotides line up with TRBD1. The CDR3 sequence is 15 residues long. V lost 7 bases, J lost 3 bases, and 7 bases stayed unmatched. From germline, CDR1 is MNHNS and CDR2 SASEGT. CDR3 sequence (DNA): TGTGCCAGCAATATGAGGACAGGGTACACCGGGGAGCTGTTTTTT. It is translated as CASNMRTGYTGELFF.

This clone occurred a few times. The chain couples TRBV18 to TRBJ1-2, with a possible D match to TRBD1 (5 bases). CDR1 is KGHSH, CDR2 LQKENI, per germline. V lost 3 bases and J 6 bases, leaving 14 bases between the germline ends. The CDR3 spans 14 residues. CDR3 in DNA: TGTGCCAGCTCACCGTCTAAGGCGGGGGATGGCTACACCTTC. Amino acids: CASSPSKAGDGYTF.

This chain connects TRBV7-2 to TRBJ2-5; tentative D call: TRBD1 (6 bases). Looked up from germline, CDR1 is SGHTA and CDR2 is FQGNSA. The CDR3 loop spans 13 amino acids. Trimming stripped 5 bases from V and 5 bases from J, with 12 bases between. CDR3 bases: TGTGCCAGCAGCCCTCGGGACATGGAGACCCAGTACTTC. It specifies CASSPRDMETQYF.

This clone occurred once. The chain is built from TRBV21-1 and TRBJ1-2. TRBV21-1 corresponds to a pseudogene. The CDR3 is 11 amino acids. In nucleotides, the CDR3 is TGTGCCAGCAGCCCTATCGAGGGCTACACCTTC. It is translated as CASSPIEGYTF.